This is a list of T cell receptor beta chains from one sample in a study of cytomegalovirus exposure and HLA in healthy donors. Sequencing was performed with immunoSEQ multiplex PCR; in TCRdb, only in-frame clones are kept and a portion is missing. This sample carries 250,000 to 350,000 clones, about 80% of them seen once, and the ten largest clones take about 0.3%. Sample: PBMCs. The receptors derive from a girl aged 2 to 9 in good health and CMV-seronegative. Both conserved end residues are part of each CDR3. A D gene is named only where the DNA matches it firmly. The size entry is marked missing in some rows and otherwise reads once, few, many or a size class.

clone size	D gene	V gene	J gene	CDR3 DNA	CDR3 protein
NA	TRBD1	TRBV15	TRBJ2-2	TGTGCCACCAGCACAACAACAGGGGGACAGAACACCGGGGAGCTGTTTTTT	CATSTTTGGQNTGELFF
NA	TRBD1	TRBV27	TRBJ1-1	TGTGCCAGCAGCAGTATATCCTTTGGGACAGGGAGTAATGAAGCTTTCTTT	CASSSISFGTGSNEAFF
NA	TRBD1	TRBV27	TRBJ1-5	TGTGCCAGCAGTCCCAGGGGGCGAGGGAATCAGCCCCAGCATTTT	CASSPRGRGNQPQHF
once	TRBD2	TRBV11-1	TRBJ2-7	TGTGCCAGCAGCGTTATAGCGGGAGTGGGATATTACGAGCAGTACTTC	CASSVIAGVGYYEQYF
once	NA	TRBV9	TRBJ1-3	TGTGCCAGCAGCTCCCAGGGTGGATCTGGAAACACCATATATTTT	CASSSQGGSGNTIYF
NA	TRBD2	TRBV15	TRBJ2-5	TGTGCCACCAGCAGCTGGACTAGTCGGGAGACCCAGTACTTC	CATSSWTSRETQYF
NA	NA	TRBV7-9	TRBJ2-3	TGTGCCAGCAGCTCCCCGCGGGCGGGGTACACAGATACGCAGTATTTT	CASSSPRAGYTDTQYF
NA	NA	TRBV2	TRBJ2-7	TGTGCCAGCAGTGAAGGACTGACCGAGGAGTACTTC	CASSEGLTEEYF
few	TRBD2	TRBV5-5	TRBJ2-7	TGTGCCAGCAGCTTCCGCGGGGGGGCCTACGAGCAGTACTTC	CASSFRGGAYEQYF
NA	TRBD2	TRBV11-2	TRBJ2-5	TGTGCCAGCAGCCTGGTCTTAGCGGGGTCCCAAGAGACCCAGTACTTC	CASSLVLAGSQETQYF
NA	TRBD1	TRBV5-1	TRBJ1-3	TGCGCCAGCAGCTGGGACAGGTCTGGAAACACCATATATTTT	CASSWDRSGNTIYF
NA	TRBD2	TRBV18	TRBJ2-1	TGTGCCAGCTCACCCGCCGTGAGGGGCGGGGGAATACTTAATGAGCAGTTCTTC	CASSPAVRGGGILNEQFF
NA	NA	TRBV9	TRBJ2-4	TGTGCCAGCAGCGTATCAGGGACACTAGCCAAAAACATTCAGTACTTC	CASSVSGTLAKNIQYF
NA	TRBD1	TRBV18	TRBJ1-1	TGTGCCAGCTCACCACTTGGGGACACAGGGGAGGTAACTGAAGCTTTCTTT	CASSPLGDTGEVTEAFF
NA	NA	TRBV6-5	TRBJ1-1	TGTGCCAGCAGTTACATTATGAACACTGAAGCTTTCTTT	CASSYIMNTEAFF
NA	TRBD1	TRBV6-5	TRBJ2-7	TGTGCCAGCACCGAGCGATGGGACAGGGGGCACGAGCAGTACTTC	CASTERWDRGHEQYF
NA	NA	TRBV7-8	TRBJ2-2	TGTGCCAGCAGCTTCTCCTTTGGGGGGGCCGGTCGCGGGGAGCTGTTTTTT	CASSFSFGGAGRGELFF